A single sample gave rise to the 30 T cell receptor beta chains below, sequenced in a study of cytomegalovirus exposure and HLA in healthy donors. The PCR contained 60 Vbeta and 13 Jbeta primers. Sequencing used immunoSEQ multiplex PCR; TCRdb keeps in-frame clones, though not all of them. This sample yields fewer than 100,000 clones, of which 80% are seen a single time; 1.1% belongs to the top ten. The sequencing sample was made of PBMCs. Receptors were obtained from a male donor in good health and CMV-seronegative.

The chain is built from TRBV6-5 and TRBJ2-1, with D possibly matching TRBD2 (5 bases). The CDR3 totals 16 residues. V was trimmed by 0 bases and J by 3 bases, leaving 12 bases between them. The germline gives CDR1 MNHEY, CDR2 SVGAGI. CDR3 in amino acids: CASSYSSGLDYNEQFF. The CDR3 DNA is TGTGCCAGCAGTTACTCGTCGGGATTGGACTACAATGAGCAGTTCTTC.

This clone was observed a few times. This chain links TRBV5-1 with TRBJ1-6; D is undetermined. The CDR3 is 19 residues long. V shed 0 bases and J shed 13 bases, with 29 bases lying between them. In germline, CDR1 is SGHRS, CDR2 YFSETQ. The CDR3 reads CASSLGRLENGVPGPPLHF. Written as DNA, the CDR3 is TGCGCCAGCAGCTTGGGACGCCTAGAAAACGGGGTGCCCGGGCCTCCCCTCCACTTT.

A few counts support this clone. The J gene is TRBJ2-1, the V gene TRBV6-6; TRBD2 might be the D (6 bases). The CDR3 length is 15 residues. Germline-derived CDR1 and CDR2 are MNHNY and SVGAGI (reference sequence). V was trimmed by 6 bases and J by 5 bases, leaving 17 bases between them. CDR3: CASSRSRGGNNEQFF. As DNA, the CDR3 is TGTGCCAGCAGCCGATCGAGGGGCGGGAACAATGAGCAGTTCTTC.

The chain carries TRBV6-5 and TRBJ1-1, with D unclear. V lost 2 bases, J lost 0 bases, and 7 bases lay in between. Germline V lookup: CDR1 MNHEY, CDR2 SVGAGI. The CDR3 contains 14 residues. In nucleotides, the CDR3 is TGTGCCAGCAGTTACCAGAAAATGAACACTGAAGCTTTCTTT. This encodes CASSYQKMNTEAFF.

This sequence joins TRBV9 and TRBJ2-1; 9 bases line up with TRBD2. V lost 5 bases and J lost 8; bases outside the gene matches: 17. Germline CDR1 is SGDLS and CDR2 is YYNGEE. CDR3 length equals 17 residues. For the CDR3, the DNA is TGTGCCAGCAGTTCCCCAAATCCCCTAGCGGGATGGGATGAGCAGTTCTTC. This encodes CASSSPNPLAGWDEQFF.

J is TRBJ1-1 and V is TRBV30; 8 bases are a match to TRBD1. The CDR3 totals 17 residues. CDR1 is GTSNPN, CDR2 SVGIG, per germline (reference sequence). Unmatched junction bases numbered 9, after V lost 0 bases and J lost 0 bases. The CDR3 DNA sequence: TGTGCCTGGAGTGTCCGGACAGGGTATCGGATGAACACTGAAGCTTTCTTT. Its protein product is CAWSVRTGYRMNTEAFF.

DNA for the CDR3: TGTGCCAGCAGCCTACTCGGGGAGTACCAAGAGACCCAGTACTTC. Amino acids: CASSLLGEYQETQYF. The gene calls are TRBV7-9 and TRBJ2-5; a weak D match, TRBD2 (5 bases). The CDR3 sequence is 15 residues long. Germline V gene lookup returns CDR1 SEHNR and CDR2 FQNEAQ (reference sequence). The V gene lost 5 bases and the J gene lost 0 bases, with 13 bases spanning the gap.

CDR3 amino acids: CASSLDRDRPQHF. The CDR3 DNA sequence: TGTGCCAGCAGCTTAGATCGAGACAGGCCCCAGCATTTT. The rearrangement links TRBV7-8 to TRBJ1-5; tentative D call: TRBD1 (5 bases). The CDR3 is 13 amino acids. Germline CDR1 is SGHVS and CDR2 is FQNEAQ. Between the trimmed V and J ends, which lost 1 base and 9 bases, there was a span of 10 bases.

V is TRBV9 and J is TRBJ1-5; 7 bases line up with TRBD1. Germline V gives CDR1 SGDLS, CDR2 YYNGEE. CDR3 size: 14 residues. Trimming removed 3 bases from V and 3 bases from J; junction bases left unmatched: 3. This chain's CDR3 is CASSATGFNQPQHF. In DNA, the CDR3 is TGTGCCAGCAGCGCGACAGGGTTCAATCAGCCCCAGCATTTT.

The chain employs TRBV30 and TRBJ1-2; 10 positions match TRBD1. This CDR3 has 13 amino acids. From germline, CDR1 is GTSNPN and CDR2 SVGIG (reference sequence). V trimming: 4 bases; J trimming: 7 bases; junction bases outside the gene matches: 6. The CDR3 protein is CAWTRDRGIGYTF. The CDR3 coding sequence is TGTGCCTGGACCCGGGACAGGGGAATTGGCTACACCTTC.

J is TRBJ1-1 and V is TRBV25-1; 11 positions agree with TRBD1. V lost 2 bases, J lost 5 bases, and 7 bases stayed unmatched. Germline V gene lookup returns CDR1 MGHDK and CDR2 SYGVNS. CDR3 length: 16 amino acids. The CDR3 nucleotides read TGTGCCAGCAGTGAAAGGACAGGGGGCTTGGAGACTGAAGCTTTCTTT. Its protein is CASSERTGGLETEAFF.

In its sample, this clone was seen a few times. The chain joins TRBV27 to TRBJ1-2; no clear D. This CDR3 is 13 amino acids long. The germline gives CDR1 MNHEY, CDR2 SMNVEV (reference sequence). With 6 bases removed from V and 0 bases from J, the gap between germline ends came to 8 bases. CDR3 loop: CASSLAANYGYTF. In nucleotides, the CDR3 is TGTGCCAGCAGCTTAGCGGCTAACTATGGCTACACCTTC.

J is TRBJ1-2 and V is TRBV11-2; 9 bases fit TRBD1. Germline CDR1 SGHAT, CDR2 FQNNGV. The CDR3 spans 13 residues. V dropped 6 bases and J dropped 8; count of bases not matched to a gene: 7. The DNA for the CDR3 is TGTGCCAGCAGTAGGGACAGGGTATGGGGCTACACCTTC. It yields the protein CASSRDRVWGYTF. Drawing the rest from reference TRBV11-2 and TRBJ1-2, the complete variable domain is EAGVAQSPRYKIIEKRQSVAFWCNPISGHATLYWYQQILGQGPKLLIQFQNNGVVDDSQLPKDRFSAERLKGVDSTLKIQPAKLEDSAVYLCASSRDRVWGYTFGSGTRLTVV.

V and J are TRBV5-1 and TRBJ1-6; 8 bases line up with TRBD1. The V gene's germline CDR1 is SGHRS and CDR2 YFSETQ. With V trimmed by 4 bases and J by 6 bases, 15 bases remained unmatched. This CDR3 comprises 18 residues. CDR3 loop: CASSQRQGRNISNSPLHF. The CDR3 bases are TGCGCCAGCAGCCAACGACAGGGGCGCAATATCTCTAATTCACCCCTCCACTTT. Using reference TRBV5-1 and TRBJ1-6 for the parts outside the CDR3, the full variable domain is KAGVTQTPRYLIKTRGQQVTLSCSPISGHRSVSWYQQTPGQGLQFLFEYFSETQRNKGNFPGRFSGRQFSNSRSEMNVSTLELGDSALYLCASSQRQGRNISNSPLHFGNGTRLTVT.

CDR3 DNA sequence: TGTGCCAGCCAGGGGACTAACTATGGCTACACCTTC. This translates into CASQGTNYGYTF. The rearrangement joins TRBV6-5 to TRBJ1-2; maybe TRBD1 (6 bases). Between the trimmed V and J ends, which lost 8 bases and 0 bases, there was a span of 7 bases. Per germline, CDR1 MNHEY and CDR2 SVGAGI. CDR3 length: 12 residues.

The J gene is TRBJ2-7, the V gene TRBV7-9; D is possibly TRBD1 (6 bases). This CDR3 contains 12 residues. Trimming removed 8 bases at V and 2 bases at J, with 10 bases between. The germline V gene has CDR1 SEHNR and CDR2 FQNEAQ (reference sequence). This chain's CDR3 is CASGNRAYEQYF. CDR3 DNA: TGTGCCAGCGGGAACAGGGCCTACGAGCAGTACTTC.

Written as DNA, the CDR3 is TGTGCCAGCATCGGGCGGGAGTGGGGGAAGAGTCGCACAGATACGCAGTATTTT. The encoded protein is CASIGREWGKSRTDTQYF. The gene calls are TRBV2 and TRBJ2-3, with 7 bases fitting TRBD2. The V gene end was trimmed by 7 bases and the J gene end by 1 base; junction bases not matched to a gene: 17. This CDR3 is built from 18 residues. CDR1 is SNHLY, CDR2 FYNNEI, per germline.

The V call is TRBV29-1, the J call TRBJ2-1; TRBD1 is a possible D gene (5 bases). This CDR3 is built from 14 residues. V shed 3 bases and J shed 6 bases, with 15 bases lying between them. Germline V gene sequence: CDR1 SQVTM, CDR2 ANQGSEA. CDR3 region: CSVEVSGSGNEQFF. CDR3 sequence (DNA): TGCAGCGTTGAGGTTTCAGGGTCAGGCAATGAGCAGTTCTTC.

This chain joins TRBV18 and TRBJ1-3; D uncertain. Trimming removed 3 bases from V and 0 bases from J, with 6 bases in between. The V gene's germline CDR1 is KGHSH and CDR2 LQKENI. CDR3 length: 14 amino acids. CDR3 bases: TGTGCCAGCTCACCCCAGATCTCTGGAAACACCATATATTTT. Translated: CASSPQISGNTIYF.

V gene TRBV5-5 combines with J gene TRBJ2-7; D gene uncertain. The length of the CDR3 is 13 residues. V dropped 2 bases and J dropped 1 base, with 7 bases sitting between them. The germline V gene encodes CDR1 SGHKS and CDR2 YYEKEE (reference sequence). Here the CDR3 DNA reads TGTGCCAGCAGCTTAAGGAGTTCCTACGAGCAGTACTTC. Its protein is CASSLRSSYEQYF.

This clone was counted a few times. V usage is TRBV21-1 and J usage is TRBJ1-1; no check of the table's D call, TRBD1, against the DNA was made. TRBV21-1 constitutes a pseudogene. CDR3 length: 15 amino acids. The CDR3: CASSKEAGEDTEAFF. DNA for the CDR3: TGTGCCAGCAGCAAAGAAGCAGGGGAAGACACTGAAGCTTTCTTT.

The CDR3: CASSQAGTEHSPLHF. The CDR3 DNA reads as TGTGCCAGCAGCCAAGCCGGGACAGAGCATTCACCCCTCCACTTT. This chain uses TRBV2 with TRBJ1-6, with 7 bases that match TRBD1. The germline CDR1 and CDR2 sequences are SNHLY and FYNNEI. The junction had 10 bases not matched to a gene; V was cut back by 6 bases and J by 8 bases. The CDR3 loop spans 15 amino acids.

In its sample, this clone was seen a few times. This chain uses TRBV5-1 with TRBJ2-1, with 11 bases that match TRBD2. The CDR3 length is 16 residues. Germline values: CDR1 SGHRS, CDR2 YFSETQ. The J segment lost 6 bases and the V segment lost 4 bases, leaving 9 bases of the junction unmatched. The CDR3 loop reads CASSTALAGGTNEQFF. The CDR3 coding sequence is TGCGCCAGCAGCACTGCTCTAGCGGGGGGTACCAATGAGCAGTTCTTC.

The J gene is TRBJ2-5, the V gene TRBV15; D possibly corresponds to TRBD1 (5 bases). V was clipped by 0 bases and J by 1 base, with 12 bases between them. The CDR3 covers 16 residues. CDR1 and CDR2 from the germline V gene are LNHNV and YYDKDF (reference sequence). CDR3 nucleotides: TGTGCCACCAGCAGAGATTTGGGCAGGGCCCAAGAGACCCAGTACTTC. It yields the protein CATSRDLGRAQETQYF.

This chain joins TRBV25-1 and TRBJ1-5; TRBD1 aligns across 7 bases. The CDR3 is made up of 13 amino acids. V lost 3 bases, J lost 6 bases, and 2 bases stayed unmatched. CDR1 is MGHDK and CDR2 is SYGVNS in the germline V gene. CDR3: CASSDQGGQPQHF. The DNA for the CDR3 is TGTGCCAGCAGTGATCAGGGGGGTCAGCCCCAGCATTTT.

Here the CDR3 DNA reads TGTGCCAGCTCACCACCGAACAATCCCTACGAGCAGTACTTC. Amino acid sequence: CASSPPNNPYEQYF. This chain uses TRBV18 with TRBJ2-7; no reliable D call. The CDR3 is 14 residues long. Trimming took 0 bases from V and 2 from J, leaving 8 bases between them. CDR1 is KGHSH, CDR2 LQKENI, per germline.

This rearrangement joins TRBV15 to TRBJ1-2, with unresolved D. Germline CDR1 and CDR2: LNHNV and YYDKDF (reference sequence). This CDR3 has 15 amino acids. V lost 1 base to trimming and J lost 0 bases, with 9 bases between them. In DNA form, the CDR3 reads TGTGCCACCAGCAGAGGTGGCAGTGCTAACTATGGCTACACCTTC. This translates into CATSRGGSANYGYTF.

J is TRBJ1-4 and V is TRBV10-2; 10 bases fit TRBD1. V dropped 8 bases and J dropped 6; count of bases not matched to a gene: 6. This CDR3 has 14 residues. CDR1 WSHSY and CDR2 SAAADI come from the germline V gene. DNA of the CDR3: TGCGCCAGCTGGACAGGGGGGACTGATGAAAAACTGTTTTTT. Translation gives CASWTGGTDEKLFF.

The gene calls are TRBV6-1 and TRBJ2-7, with 7 bases matching TRBD1. The germline gives CDR1 MNHNS, CDR2 SASEGT. This CDR3 comprises 15 residues. Trimming removed 8 bases from V and 3 bases from J; junction bases left unmatched: 13. The CDR3 coding sequence is TGTGCCAGCTCCCCTCCCGCGACAGGGATCTACGAGCAGTACTTC. Encoded protein: CASSPPATGIYEQYF.

The chain carries TRBV11-2 and TRBJ2-1, with D maybe TRBD2 (5 bases). With 1 base removed from V and 0 bases from J, the gap between germline ends came to 7 bases. The CDR3 runs 15 residues. Germline V CDR1 and CDR2: SGHAT, FQNNGV. DNA for the CDR3: TGTGCCAGCAGCTTAGCGGCGGGCTCCTACAATGAGCAGTTCTTC. Amino acid sequence: CASSLAAGSYNEQFF. Together with reference TRBV11-2 and TRBJ2-1, the CDR3 gives the full variable domain: EAGVAQSPRYKIIEKRQSVAFWCNPISGHATLYWYQQILGQGPKLLIQFQNNGVVDDSQLPKDRFSAERLKGVDSTLKIQPAKLEDSAVYLCASSLAAGSYNEQFFGPGTRLTVL.